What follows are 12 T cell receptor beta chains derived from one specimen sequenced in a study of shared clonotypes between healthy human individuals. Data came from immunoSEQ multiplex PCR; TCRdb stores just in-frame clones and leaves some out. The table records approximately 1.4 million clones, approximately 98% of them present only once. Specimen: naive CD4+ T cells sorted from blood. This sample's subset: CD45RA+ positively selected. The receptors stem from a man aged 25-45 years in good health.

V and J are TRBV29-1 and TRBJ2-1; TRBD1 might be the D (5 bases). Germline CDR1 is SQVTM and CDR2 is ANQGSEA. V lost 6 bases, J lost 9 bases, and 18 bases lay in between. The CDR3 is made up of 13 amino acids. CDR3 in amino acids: CSVRSQGTSEQFF. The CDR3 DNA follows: TGCAGCGTCAGAAGTCAGGGAACAAGTGAGCAGTTCTTC.

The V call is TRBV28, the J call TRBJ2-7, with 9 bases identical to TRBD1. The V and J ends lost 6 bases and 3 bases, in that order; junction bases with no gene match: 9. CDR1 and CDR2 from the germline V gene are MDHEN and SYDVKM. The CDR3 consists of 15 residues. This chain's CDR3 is CASSRLRDRVYEQYF. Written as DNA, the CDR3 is TGTGCCAGCAGCCGCCTCCGGGACAGGGTCTACGAGCAGTACTTC.

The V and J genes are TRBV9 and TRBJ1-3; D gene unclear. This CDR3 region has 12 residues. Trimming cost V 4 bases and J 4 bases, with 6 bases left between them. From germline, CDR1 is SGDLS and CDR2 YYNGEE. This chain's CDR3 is CASSPSGNTIYF. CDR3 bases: TGTGCCAGCAGCCCCTCGGGAAACACCATATATTTT.

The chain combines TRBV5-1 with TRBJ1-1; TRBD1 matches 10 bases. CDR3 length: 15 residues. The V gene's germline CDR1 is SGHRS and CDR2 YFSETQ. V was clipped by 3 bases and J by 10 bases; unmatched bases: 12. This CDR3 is CASSSNNRDRGSAFF. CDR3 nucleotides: TGCGCCAGCAGCTCCAACAACCGGGACAGGGGTTCAGCTTTCTTT.

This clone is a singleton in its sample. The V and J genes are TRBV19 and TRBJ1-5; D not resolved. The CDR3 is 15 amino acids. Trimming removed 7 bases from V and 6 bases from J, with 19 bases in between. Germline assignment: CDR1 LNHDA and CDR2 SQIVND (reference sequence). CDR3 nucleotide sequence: TGTGCCAGTACCACTTCATTTGCCCCAGGTCAGCCCCAGCATTTT. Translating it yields CASTTSFAPGQPQHF.

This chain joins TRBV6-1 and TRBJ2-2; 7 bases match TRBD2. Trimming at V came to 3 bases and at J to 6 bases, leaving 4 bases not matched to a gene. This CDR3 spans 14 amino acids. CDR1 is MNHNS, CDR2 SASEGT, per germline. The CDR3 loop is CASSERLAPGELFF. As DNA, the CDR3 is TGTGCCAGCAGTGAGCGACTAGCTCCCGGGGAGCTGTTTTTT.

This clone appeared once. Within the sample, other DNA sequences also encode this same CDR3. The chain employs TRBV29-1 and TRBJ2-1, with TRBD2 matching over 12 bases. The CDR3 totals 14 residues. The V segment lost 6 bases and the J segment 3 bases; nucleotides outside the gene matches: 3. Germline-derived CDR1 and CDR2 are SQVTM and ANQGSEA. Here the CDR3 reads CSVRGLAGYNEQFF. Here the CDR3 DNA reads TGCAGCGTGAGGGGACTAGCGGGCTACAATGAGCAGTTCTTC.

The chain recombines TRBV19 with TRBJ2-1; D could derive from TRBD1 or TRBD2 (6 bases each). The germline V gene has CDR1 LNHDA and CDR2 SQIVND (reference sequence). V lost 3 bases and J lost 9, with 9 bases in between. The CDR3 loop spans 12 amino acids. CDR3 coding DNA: TGTGCCAGTAGTATCTCGGGGGCTGAGCAGTTCTTC. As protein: CASSISGAEQFF.

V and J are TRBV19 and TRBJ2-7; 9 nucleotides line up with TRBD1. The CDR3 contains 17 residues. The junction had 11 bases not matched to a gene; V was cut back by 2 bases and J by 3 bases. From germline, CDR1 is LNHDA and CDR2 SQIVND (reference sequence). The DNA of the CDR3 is TGTGCCAGTAGTATAATATTTGGACAGGGGTTTGTCTACGAGCAGTACTTC. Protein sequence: CASSIIFGQGFVYEQYF.

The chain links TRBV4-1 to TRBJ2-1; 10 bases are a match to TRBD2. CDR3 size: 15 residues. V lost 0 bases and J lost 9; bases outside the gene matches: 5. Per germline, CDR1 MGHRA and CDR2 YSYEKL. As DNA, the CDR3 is TGCGCCAGCAGCCAAGAAGCGGGAGGGCCCTTTGAGCAGTTCTTC. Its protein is CASSQEAGGPFEQFF.

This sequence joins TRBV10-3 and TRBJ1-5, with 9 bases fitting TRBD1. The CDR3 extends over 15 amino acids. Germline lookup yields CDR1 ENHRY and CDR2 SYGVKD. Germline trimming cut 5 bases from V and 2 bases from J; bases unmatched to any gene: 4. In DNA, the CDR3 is TGTGCCATCAGTAAGGACAGGGGTGGCAATCAGCCCCAGCATTTT. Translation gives CAISKDRGGNQPQHF.

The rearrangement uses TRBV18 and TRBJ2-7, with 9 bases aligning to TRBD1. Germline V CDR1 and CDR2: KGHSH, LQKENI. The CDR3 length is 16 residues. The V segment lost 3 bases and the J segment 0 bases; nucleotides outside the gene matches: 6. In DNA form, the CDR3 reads TGTGCCAGCTCACCTAAAGGGACAGGGAGCTCCTACGAGCAGTACTTC. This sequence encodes CASSPKGTGSSYEQYF.